This TCR beta chain derives from a study of blood T cell repertoires in COVID-19 (dated by TCRdb to about 2020). Regarding the study in general: Samples covering the acute and convalescent phases of COVID-19 were provided by collaborators in the United States, Italy and Spain. The material from the prospective study consisted of cDNA or gDNA derived from T cells, B-cell-depleted T cells, or PBMCs. The dataset comprised deeply sampled blood TCRbeta repertoires from subjects exposed to, actively infected with, or recovered from COVID-19. A freely available public database, intended as a resource for researchers studying the immune response to SARS-CoV-2, is where the repertoires were released. The samples were drawn from two sources: the first 160 participants of the ongoing ImmuneRACE study, and 1,200 or so subjects contributed by 6 global collaborators. The sample metadata nearly always contained a de-identified subject ID, COVID-19 status, age in years and sex. Where available, HLA class I and class II types were taken from metadata supplied by the sample provider and were not determined by assay-based typing.

Whole blood was collected in K2EDTA tubes by collaborating institutions according to the institutions' own protocols. Collaborator samples were shipped for TCRbeta analysis as frozen whole blood, isolated PBMCs, or DNA extracted from either sample type. Broad study findings and their caveats: The quantity of clinical and demographic metadata differed by source and by participant and was supplied without curation.

This clone was seen only once. Its antigen remains undetermined. No base qualities exist here, and no much larger clone lies one base off it. TCRbeta CDR3 regions were amplified from genomic DNA using the immunoSEQ Assay, a bias-controlled multiplex PCR. The original methods were these. The number of nucleated cells in each sample was estimated by amplification of reference gene primers within the assay. To quantify the absolute abundance of each unique TCRbeta CDR3 rearrangement, sequence reads were collapsed and filtered. For each sample, productive Simpson clonality was calculated by taking the square root of Simpson's diversity index across productive rearrangements. Held by TCRdb, this immuneACCESS table contains in-frame sequences only and omits some clones. Under half of the omission traces to an unresolved V gene where checked; the cause of the rest is unknown. Clone size and V and J calls were adopted from that table, with D and trimming inferred from the DNA. This sample has some 180,000 clones in its table, and roughly 73% of those were observed once. The top ten clones comprise 2.5% to 3% of the sample.

CDR1 and CDR2 were assigned from the germline V gene as SNHLY and FYNNEI. From the cysteine through the phenylalanine, the CDR3 covers 16 amino acids. The kept DNA is CDR3 alone, 48 bases in frame from the first base. V is cut back by 2 bases and J by 5 bases, with 9 bases in the junction unmatched. The chain employs TRBV2 and TRBJ2-1; TRBD1 matches 7 bases in the middle. Sample: peripheral blood. The TCR originated in a woman over 75 with active or convalescent COVID-19. The nucleotide sequence reads TGTGCCAGCAGTGAACCCCCGAGGGGGCGCGACAATGAGCAGTTCTTC. Its translation reads: CASSEPPRGRDNEQFF.